The 28 T cell receptor beta chains in this list originate from one sample, sequenced in a study of T-cell reconstitution after alpha-beta-depleted transplantation in children. Preparation of the TCRbeta library involved a method that used unique molecular identifiers. From the PCR reads, TCRdb called clonotypes with MiXCR, one entry per CDR3 protein. The sample has approximately 70,000 distinct CDR3 sequences, approximately 4.4% seen once. Sample: PBMCs, mostly from graft donor cells, taken 180 days after TCRalphabeta/CD19-depleted stem cell transplant. The origin of the receptors is a boy under two years old who had a stem cell transplant for acute myeloid leukemia, so the T cells may come from the graft donor.

This clonotype was seen ten or more times. This CDR3 reads CASSLGYEQFF. The CDR3 bases are TGCGCCAGCAGCTTGGGTTACGAGCAGTTCTTC. This chain joins TRBV5-1 and TRBJ2-1; no definite D call. The germline V gene has CDR1 SGHRS and CDR2 YFSETQ. The V end lost 0 bases, the J end lost 10 bases, and 5 bases lay between the germline ends. The CDR3 consists of 11 residues.

Many counts were recorded for this clonotype. The V and J genes are TRBV29-1 and TRBJ1-5; D not resolved. The CDR3 totals 14 residues. The germline CDR1 and CDR2 sequences are SQVTM and ANQGSEA. Trimming removed 4 bases at V and 2 bases at J, with 12 bases between. The chain's CDR3 is CSVAGSVGNQPQHF. The CDR3 DNA follows: TGCAGCGTTGCAGGTTCTGTTGGCAATCAGCCCCAGCATTTT. Based on the CDR3 plus reference TRBV29-1 and TRBJ1-5, the full variable domain is SAVISQKPSRDICQRGTSLTIQCQVDSQVTMMFWYRQQPGQSLTLIATANQGSEATYESGFVIDKFPISRPNLTFSTLTVSNMSPEDSSIYLCSVAGSVGNQPQHFGDGTRLSIL.

At least ten counts were recorded for this clonotype. This chain joins TRBV30 and TRBJ1-6, with D possibly being TRBD1 (6 bases). This CDR3 region has 14 residues. Trimming left V 0 bases short and J 10 bases short, with 13 bases between. CDR1 GTSNPN and CDR2 SVGIG come from the germline V gene (reference sequence). The CDR3 sequence is CAWSVHRQVSPLHF. The CDR3 bases are TGTGCCTGGAGTGTCCATAGACAGGTCTCACCCCTCCACTTT. The full variable domain, rest sourced from reference TRBV30 and TRBJ1-6, is SQTIHQWPATLVQPVGSPLSLECTVEGTSNPNLYWYRQAAGRGLQLLFYSVGIGQISSEVPQNLSASRPQDRQFILSSKKLLLSDSGFYLCAWSVHRQVSPLHFGNGTRLTVT.

This clonotype was recorded at least ten times. The gene calls are TRBV5-1 and TRBJ2-7; TRBD2 agrees at 7 bases. Germline CDR1 SGHRS, CDR2 YFSETQ. The junction had 3 bases not matched to a gene; V was cut back by 4 bases and J by 5 bases. The CDR3 sequence is 12 residues long. This CDR3 is CASSDAGDEQYV. Here the CDR3 DNA reads TGCGCCAGCAGCGACGCGGGGGACGAGCAGTACGTC.

This clonotype was seen many times. This chain joins TRBV12-3 or TRBV12-4 and TRBJ1-2; 9 positions match TRBD1. The CDR3 extends over 17 amino acids. The V gene end was trimmed by 6 bases and the J gene end by 2 bases; junction bases not matched to a gene: 13. CDR3 coding DNA: TGTGCCAGCAGCCACGGCCAATTACAGGGGGCGAACTATGGCTACACCTTC. Protein product: CASSHGQLQGANYGYTF.

The sample holds many counts of this clonotype. This rearrangement joins TRBV27 to TRBJ1-2; D uncertain. Per germline, CDR1 MNHEY and CDR2 SMNVEV (reference sequence). V dropped 3 bases and J dropped 0 bases, with 5 bases sitting between them. The CDR3 runs 13 residues. The DNA of the CDR3 is TGTGCCAGCAGTTTTAGGGCTAACTATGGCTACACCTTC. This translates into CASSFRANYGYTF.

This clonotype was recorded many times. The chain joins TRBV7-3 to TRBJ1-5; D possibly corresponds to TRBD1 (5 bases). Germline V gives CDR1 SGHTA, CDR2 FQGTGA. V was shortened by 8 bases and J by 0 bases, with 23 bases between the two germline ends. This CDR3 has 18 amino acids. DNA of the CDR3: TGTGCCAGCTATAAGAAGGGCAGGGATGGGTATAGCAATCAGCCCCAGCATTTT. Translating it yields CASYKKGRDGYSNQPQHF.

In this sample, this clonotype turned up many times. The chain carries TRBV11-2 and TRBJ2-4; 11 bases match TRBD2. Germline CDR1 SGHAT, CDR2 FQNNGV. This CDR3 is built from 17 residues. Trimming cost V 5 bases and J 6 bases; bases outside gene matches: 12. CDR3 DNA: TGTGCCAGCAGCGAACCTCAACTAGCGGGGGCTTTAAACATTCAGTACTTC. It codes for CASSEPQLAGALNIQYF.

This clonotype was recorded many times. The rearrangement links TRBV11-2 to TRBJ1-1; D remains unclear. Germline assignment: CDR1 SGHAT and CDR2 FQNNGV. There are 13 residues in the CDR3. The ends were cut back, 1 base at V and 0 bases at J, with 3 bases in the middle. Here the CDR3 reads CASSLGLNTEAFF. The CDR3 nucleotides are TGTGCCAGCAGCTTAGGGCTGAACACTGAAGCTTTCTTT.

This clonotype was recorded many times. The CDR3 is CASSYRTGSGANVLTF. The CDR3 nucleotides are TGTGCCAGCAGTTACCGGACAGGGTCTGGGGCCAACGTCCTGACTTTC. The J gene is TRBJ2-6, the V gene TRBV6-5; 8 bases match TRBD1. The germline V gene encodes CDR1 MNHEY and CDR2 SVGAGI. This CDR3 is built from 16 residues. V lost 2 bases and J lost 1; bases outside the gene matches: 1.

In this sample, this clonotype turned up many times. The rearrangement uses TRBV12-3 or TRBV12-4 and TRBJ2-7; 12 positions agree with TRBD1. The ends lost 6 bases at V and 8 bases at J; junction bases unmatched: 11. The CDR3 covers 15 residues. CDR3 sequence reads: CASREAAGTGGKQYF. In DNA form, the CDR3 reads TGTGCCAGCAGAGAGGCCGCCGGGACAGGGGGCAAGCAGTACTTC.

This clonotype has at least ten counts. The gene calls are TRBV20-1 and TRBJ2-3, with D possibly matching TRBD1 (5 bases). Trimming shortened V by 5 bases and J by 2 bases, and 11 bases separated the two germline ends. Germline CDR1 and CDR2: DFQATT and SNEGSKA (reference sequence). CDR3 length equals 13 residues. DNA of the CDR3: TGCAGTGCTCTTGGGGCAGCCACAGATACGCAGTATTTT. Translated: CSALGAATDTQYF.

Many counts were recorded for this clonotype. The chain carries TRBV9 and TRBJ1-1, with 9 bases that match TRBD1. The CDR3 is made up of 15 amino acids. The J segment lost 1 base and the V segment lost 3 bases, leaving 4 bases of the junction unmatched. Germline-derived CDR1 and CDR2 are SGDLS and YYNGEE. CDR3: CASSERDRANTEAFF. Here the CDR3 DNA reads TGTGCCAGCAGCGAGAGGGACAGGGCGAACACTGAAGCTTTCTTT.

In this sample, this clonotype turned up many times. CDR3 protein: CASSEGPGGFNTEAFF. The CDR3 DNA reads as TGTGCCAGCAGTGAGGGGCCAGGAGGGTTCAACACTGAAGCTTTCTTT. The V gene is TRBV25-1, the J gene TRBJ1-1; D may be TRBD1 (5 bases). V was shortened by 3 bases and J by 2 bases, with 16 bases between the two germline ends. Germline CDR1 reads MGHDK; CDR2 reads SYGVNS. CDR3 length equals 16 residues.

This clonotype has ten or more counts. The chain recombines TRBV25-1 with TRBJ2-1; 8 bases match TRBD2. The CDR3 spans 15 residues. The trim removed 3 bases at V and 6 bases at J, leaving 7 bases unmatched. Germline V gene lookup returns CDR1 MGHDK and CDR2 SYGVNS. The CDR3 bases are TGTGCCAGCAGTGAGATCGGACTAGCAGCCAATGAGCAGTTCTTC. It encodes CASSEIGLAANEQFF.

There are many counts of this clonotype. V is TRBV4-3 and J is TRBJ2-2; TRBD1 aligns across 11 bases. The germline gives CDR1 LGHNA, CDR2 YSLEER. The CDR3 is 17 amino acids. V gave up 0 bases and J gave up 4 bases; unmatched junction bases: 4. The CDR3: CASSQDLGQGGTGELFF. CDR3 nucleotides: TGCGCCAGCAGCCAAGATTTGGGACAGGGGGGCACCGGGGAGCTGTTTTTT.

This clonotype was seen at least ten times. This rearrangement joins TRBV6-1 to TRBJ1-1, with D hard to call. V was trimmed by 6 bases and J by 0 bases, leaving 14 bases between them. This CDR3 comprises 15 residues. CDR1 is MNHNS and CDR2 is SASEGT in the germline V gene. CDR3 region: CASSTVSRLNTEAFF. CDR3 nucleotide sequence: TGTGCCAGCAGCACCGTTTCAAGATTGAACACTGAAGCTTTCTTT.

This clonotype was seen ten or more times. The V and J genes are TRBV20-1 and TRBJ2-1; 14 bases match TRBD2. This CDR3 is built from 15 residues. The junction had 5 bases not matched to a gene; V was cut back by 6 bases and J by 4 bases. The germline V gene has CDR1 DFQATT and CDR2 SNEGSKA (reference sequence). This CDR3 is CSANGLAGGYNEQFF. Here the CDR3 DNA reads TGCAGTGCAAACGGACTAGCGGGGGGATACAATGAGCAGTTCTTC.

This clonotype was recorded at least ten times. The V gene is TRBV12-3 or TRBV12-4, the J gene TRBJ2-5, with 10 bases lining up with TRBD2. Trimming at V came to 7 bases and at J to 4 bases, leaving 3 bases not matched to a gene. The CDR3 loop spans 13 amino acids. The CDR3 sequence: CASTASGGETQYF. The CDR3 DNA follows: TGTGCCAGCACCGCTAGCGGGGGAGAGACCCAGTACTTC.

This clonotype was counted ten times or more. The chain carries TRBV11-2 and TRBJ1-2; D not certain. Germline CDR1 and CDR2: SGHAT and FQNNGV. The V gene lost 5 bases and the J gene lost 0 bases, with 16 bases spanning the gap. The CDR3 runs to 16 residues. The CDR3 spells CASSPNHDGSNYGYTF. CDR3 DNA sequence: TGTGCCAGCAGCCCCAATCATGACGGGTCTAACTATGGCTACACCTTC.

This clonotype was seen ten or more times. The chain has TRBV7-6 and TRBJ2-1; D remains ambiguous. The germline V gene has CDR1 SGHVS and CDR2 FNYEAQ. The CDR3 covers 13 residues. Between the trimmed V and J ends, which lost 0 bases and 10 bases, there was a span of 10 bases. The CDR3 reads CASSLAGPREQFF. CDR3 bases: TGTGCCAGCAGCTTAGCCGGACCTAGGGAGCAGTTCTTC.

This clonotype was counted at least ten times. The chain uses TRBV5-1 and TRBJ2-5; the match to TRBD2 covers 7 bases. The CDR3 sequence is 14 residues long. V lost 5 bases and J lost 3; bases outside the gene matches: 7. The germline V gene encodes CDR1 SGHRS and CDR2 YFSETQ. Here the CDR3 reads CASSWASGEETQYF. The CDR3 nucleotides read TGCGCCAGCAGTTGGGCGAGCGGGGAAGAGACCCAGTACTTC.

In this sample, this clonotype turned up many times. V usage is TRBV3-1 and J usage is TRBJ2-7; no reliable D call. In germline, CDR1 is LGHDT, CDR2 YNNKEL (reference sequence). The germline V and J ends were trimmed by 4 bases and 2 bases, with 12 bases remaining between them. The CDR3 totals 14 residues. The CDR3, as DNA: TGTGCCAGCAGCCTATCTGAGTGGCCCTACGAGCAGTACGTC. It codes for CASSLSEWPYEQYV.

Ten or more counts support this clonotype. V is TRBV7-9 and J is TRBJ2-2; D might be TRBD2 (5 bases). The CDR3 sequence is 16 residues long. Trimming cost V 4 bases and J 4 bases, with 16 bases left between them. Germline CDR1 is SEHNR and CDR2 is FQNEAQ (reference sequence). CDR3 protein: CASSSPTRRPTGELFF. The CDR3 region has the DNA TGTGCCAGCAGCTCCCCAACTAGAAGGCCCACCGGGGAGCTGTTTTTT.

This clonotype was detected many times. The chain joins TRBV29-1 to TRBJ2-7; the match to TRBD2 covers 8 bases. From germline, CDR1 is SQVTM and CDR2 ANQGSEA. This CDR3 is built from 14 residues. V was clipped by 2 bases and J by 4 bases; unmatched bases: 7. CDR3 in amino acids: CSVETGGGRYEQYF. The CDR3 DNA follows: TGCAGCGTTGAAACGGGCGGGGGGAGGTACGAGCAGTACTTC.

This clonotype appeared many times. The chain uses TRBV27 and TRBJ2-5, with 9 bases lining up with TRBD1. CDR1 MNHEY and CDR2 SMNVEV come from the germline V gene (reference sequence). The CDR3 is 15 residues long. The J segment lost 3 bases and the V segment lost 5 bases, leaving 7 bases of the junction unmatched. For the CDR3, the DNA is TGTGCCAGCAGTGCTCGGACAGGGGTCAAAGAGACCCAGTACTTC. Protein product: CASSARTGVKETQYF.

Worth noting for this clonotype: It may be a read error: a sequence one base away is much more abundant. The genes are TRBV7-9 and TRBJ1-6, with a tentative D call TRBD1 (6 bases). The CDR3 covers 15 residues. Germline loops: CDR1 SEHNR, CDR2 FQNEAQ (reference sequence). Here the CDR3 reads CANSFGQLEVSPLHF. The CDR3, as DNA: TGTGCCAACAGCTTTGGACAGCTTGAAGTTTCACCCCTCCACTTT.

In the case of this clonotype: A clone one base away is much larger, so this may be a read error. V gene TRBV11-2 combines with J gene TRBJ2-1, with 8 positions matching TRBD1. Germline V CDR1 and CDR2: SGHAT, FQNNGV. The CDR3 extends over 17 amino acids. After removal of 1 base from V and 5 bases from J, the junction contained 10 bases not matched to a gene. CDR3 DNA sequence: TGTGCCAGCAGCTTAGCCCGGACAGGGAGGAAACACAATGAGCAGTTCTTC. Translated, it gives CASSLARTGRKHNEQFF.